The T cell receptor (beta chain) described here comes from a study of cytomegalovirus exposure and HLA in healthy donors. Overall study findings and caveats: Using the classifier, cytomegalovirus status was reportedly diagnosed with high specificity and sensitivity.

Germline lookup yields CDR1 SNHLY and CDR2 FYNNEI. The CDR3 extends over 16 amino acids. With V trimmed by 4 bases and J by 2 bases, 5 bases remained unmatched. 60 Vbeta and 13 Jbeta primers were used in PCR. Some clones are missing from TCRdb's copy, which holds only in-frame ones; the method was immunoSEQ multiplex PCR. The table lists about 150,000 clones, approximately 81% of them singletons, with about 2.7% in the top ten. In regard to this clone: Antigen unknown.

The chain links TRBV2 to TRBJ1-3, with 10 nucleotides matching TRBD1. Sequencing used PBMCs. This clonotype was sampled from a man younger than 45 in good health and CMV-seropositive. The CDR3 nucleotides are TGTGCCAGCAGTGGTCCCGGGACAGGGGCTGGAAACACCATATATTTT. As protein: CASSGPGTGAGNTIYF.